What follows are 18 T cell receptor beta chains derived from one specimen sequenced in a study of blood T cell repertoires in COVID-19. Profiled with immunoSEQ multiplex PCR; TCRdb holds only in-frame clones, not every one. Among roughly 250,000 clones listed, approximately 80% were seen once. Sequencing was carried out using peripheral blood. The receptor source for this set is a woman aged 80 or older with acute or convalescent COVID-19.

The chain recombines TRBV29-1 with TRBJ1-2; D remains ambiguous. The CDR3 spans 14 residues. V gave up 7 bases and J gave up 8 bases, with 23 bases separating them. Germline values: CDR1 SQVTM, CDR2 ANQGSEA. Here the CDR3 DNA reads TGCAGCGCCGTGGGCCAGCAATCGCCCTCCGGCTACACCTTC. Its translation is CSAVGQQSPSGYTF.

V usage is TRBV7-2 and J usage is TRBJ1-5; D is perhaps TRBD1 (5 bases). CDR3 length: 13 residues. Germline V CDR1 and CDR2: SGHTA, FQGNSA. V gave up 2 bases and J gave up 6 bases, with 8 bases separating them. The CDR3 loop is CASSLRRGQPQHF. The CDR3 DNA sequence: TGTGCCAGCAGCTTACGGAGGGGTCAGCCCCAGCATTTT.

The CDR3 region has the DNA TGTGCCAGCAGCCAAGATCGGAGCCGATCCTACGAGCAGTACTTC. Translated, it gives CASSQDRSRSYEQYF. This rearrangement joins TRBV3-1 (or the pseudogene TRBV3-2) to TRBJ2-7, with unresolved D. In germline, CDR1 is LGHDT, CDR2 YNNKEL (reference sequence). This CDR3 has 15 amino acids. The V end lost 0 bases, the J end lost 1 base, and 10 bases lay between the germline ends.

J is TRBJ1-5 and V is TRBV18; D ambiguous. The CDR3 has 17 amino acids. From germline, CDR1 is KGHSH and CDR2 LQKENI. V was cut by 2 bases and J by 0 bases, with 14 bases left in between. As DNA, the CDR3 is TGTGCCAGCTCACCAGGCGGCAGCGGGTTTAGCAATCAGCCCCAGCATTTT. This gives the protein CASSPGGSGFSNQPQHF.

The chain employs TRBV15 and TRBJ1-5; D gene unclear. The CDR3 is made up of 17 amino acids. In germline, CDR1 is LNHNV, CDR2 YYDKDF (reference sequence). Trimming removed 3 bases from V and 5 bases from J, with 20 bases in between. CDR3 sequence (DNA): TGTGCCACCAGCAGGCCTGACATGTACACACTTCATCAGCCCCAGCATTTT. Protein sequence: CATSRPDMYTLHQPQHF.

This chain uses TRBV6-1 with TRBJ1-5; 7 bases fit TRBD1. The trim removed 0 bases at V and 9 bases at J, leaving 11 bases unmatched. CDR1 and CDR2 (germline): MNHNS, SASEGT. The CDR3 spans 16 residues. Written as DNA, the CDR3 is TGTGCCAGCAGTGAAGCGCGGGGACAGCACCTAGGGCCCCAGCATTTT. Translation: CASSEARGQHLGPQHF.

This chain connects TRBV7-2 to TRBJ1-5; 8 bases fit TRBD1. V lost 1 base and J lost 2; bases outside the gene matches: 4. Germline V gene lookup returns CDR1 SGHTA and CDR2 FQGNSA. The CDR3 has 16 residues. This CDR3 reads CASSLGGQGGNQPQHF. CDR3 DNA: TGTGCCAGCAGCTTAGGTGGACAGGGTGGCAATCAGCCCCAGCATTTT.

The V gene is TRBV19, the J gene TRBJ2-1, with D tentatively TRBD2 (5 bases). CDR3 length: 16 residues. Germline CDR1 and CDR2: LNHDA and SQIVND (reference sequence). V shed 5 bases and J shed 6 bases, with 20 bases lying between them. CDR3 sequence (DNA): TGTGCCAGTAGTTGGGGTGGGCGGGCGGCTTTCAATGAGCAGTTCTTC. Translating gives CASSWGGRAAFNEQFF. The full variable domain, with the rest looked up from reference TRBV19 and TRBJ2-1, is DGGITQSPKYLFRKEGQNVTLSCEQNLNHDAMYWYRQDPGQGLRLIYYSQIVNDFQKGDIAEGYSVSREKKESFPLTVTSAQKNPTAFYLCASSWGGRAAFNEQFFGPGTRLTVL.

This clone was seen a handful of times. The V and J genes are TRBV7-2 and TRBJ2-2; 9 positions agree with TRBD2. The V and J ends lost 2 bases and 4 bases, in that order; junction bases with no gene match: 2. The germline CDR1 and CDR2 sequences are SGHTA and FQGNSA. This CDR3 has 15 residues. Here the CDR3 reads CASSLRTSATGELFF. The CDR3 bases are TGTGCCAGCAGCTTACGGACTAGCGCCACCGGGGAGCTGTTTTTT.

The V call is TRBV10-2, the J call TRBJ2-5; 11 nucleotides align to TRBD1. Germline V gene sequence: CDR1 WSHSY, CDR2 SAAADI. J lost 4 bases, V lost 7 bases, and 5 bases had no gene match. The CDR3 runs 14 residues. The CDR3 DNA reads TGCGCCAGCACCAGGGACAGGGGGGTAGAGACCCAGTACTTC. It is translated as CASTRDRGVETQYF.

The V gene is TRBV20-1, the J gene TRBJ2-2; tentative D call: TRBD2 (6 bases). The CDR3 covers 11 residues. Germline CDR1 and CDR2: DFQATT and SNEGSKA (reference sequence). The CDR3 region is CGTPGAGELFF. The CDR3 nucleotides are TGCGGCACCCCGGGGGCCGGGGAGCTGTTTTTT.

The rearrangement uses TRBV2 and TRBJ2-1; 9 bases agree with TRBD2. Trimming cost V 3 bases and J 10 bases; bases outside gene matches: 10. Germline assignment: CDR1 SNHLY and CDR2 FYNNEI. The CDR3 totals 15 residues. In DNA form, the CDR3 reads TGTGCCAGCAGTGATCCAGCGGGGGGCCGCCGGGAGCAGTTCTTC. Its protein product is CASSDPAGGRREQFF. Based on the CDR3 plus reference TRBV2 and TRBJ2-1, the full variable domain is EPEVTQTPSHQVTQMGQEVILRCVPISNHLYFYWYRQILGQKVEFLVSFYNNEISEKSEIFDDQFSVERPDGSNFTLKIRSTKLEDSAMYFCASSDPAGGRREQFFGPGTRLTVL.

CDR3 residues: CASSQDRDRGEGYTF. The CDR3 region has the DNA TGCGCCAGCAGCCAAGATAGGGACAGGGGGGAAGGCTACACCTTC. The rearrangement links TRBV4-1 to TRBJ1-2; the match to TRBD1 covers 11 bases. Germline assignment: CDR1 MGHRA and CDR2 YSYEKL. V lost 0 bases, J lost 8 bases, and 5 bases stayed unmatched. The CDR3 contains 15 residues.

This CDR3 is CASSESKGGTGLWQPQHF. CDR3 DNA sequence: TGCGCCAGCAGTGAGTCGAAAGGTGGGACTGGACTGTGGCAGCCCCAGCATTTT. V usage is TRBV10-2 and J usage is TRBJ1-5; D is perhaps TRBD1 (5 bases). Trimming shortened V by 0 bases and J by 7 bases, and 22 bases separated the two germline ends. The CDR3 spans 18 residues. Per germline, CDR1 WSHSY and CDR2 SAAADI.

This clone was counted once. V is TRBV11-2 and J is TRBJ2-2; 8 bases map to TRBD1. The germline V gene has CDR1 SGHAT and CDR2 FQNNGV. This CDR3 has 16 amino acids. Trimming cost V 1 base and J 5 bases; bases outside gene matches: 6. This CDR3 is CASSLGSTGVTGELFF. As DNA, the CDR3 is TGTGCCAGCAGCTTAGGTTCGACAGGGGTGACCGGGGAGCTGTTTTTT.

This rearrangement joins TRBV30 to TRBJ2-1; TRBD2 agrees at 11 bases. Germline values: CDR1 GTSNPN, CDR2 SVGIG (reference sequence). This CDR3 is 13 amino acids long. J lost 10 bases, V lost 4 bases, and 6 bases had no gene match. CDR3 loop: CAWNSLAGGEQFF. The CDR3 DNA reads TGTGCCTGGAACTCCTTAGCGGGGGGGGAGCAGTTCTTC.

V usage is TRBV11-2 and J usage is TRBJ1-2; D is ambiguous. Germline values: CDR1 SGHAT, CDR2 FQNNGV. The V gene lost 0 bases and the J gene lost 4 bases, with 9 bases spanning the gap. The CDR3 runs to 14 residues. The CDR3 DNA sequence: TGTGCCAGCAGCTTAGATCGTGGGAGCTATGGCTACACCTTC. Translation: CASSLDRGSYGYTF. The whole variable domain, filled in from reference TRBV11-2 and TRBJ1-2, reads EAGVAQSPRYKIIEKRQSVAFWCNPISGHATLYWYQQILGQGPKLLIQFQNNGVVDDSQLPKDRFSAERLKGVDSTLKIQPAKLEDSAVYLCASSLDRGSYGYTFGSGTRLTVV.

CDR3 residues: CASSVPWGGGGSYNSPLHF. As DNA, the CDR3 is TGTGCCAGCAGTGTTCCGTGGGGGGGTGGGGGGTCCTATAATTCACCCCTCCACTTT. V usage is TRBV2 and J usage is TRBJ1-6; tentative D call: TRBD1 (5 bases). This CDR3 is 19 amino acids long. Germline CDR1 reads SNHLY; CDR2 reads FYNNEI. V was cut by 4 bases and J by 1 base, with 20 bases left in between.